What follows is one TCR beta chain and its context. This sample is drawn from a study of cytomegalovirus exposure and HLA in healthy donors. The trim removed 5 bases at V and 0 bases at J, leaving 6 bases unmatched. This CDR3 has 16 residues. Per the germline V gene, CDR1 is MNHNY and CDR2 is SVGAGI (reference sequence). The method was immunoSEQ multiplex PCR; TCRdb's version includes in-frame clones alone and lacks a portion of them. The sample contains tens of thousands of clones, 70% to 90% of which appear only once. The TCR comes from a woman between 18 and 30 years old in good health and CMV-seropositive. Material: PBMCs. J is TRBJ2-3 and V is TRBV6-6, with 9 bases identical to TRBD1. The CDR3 loop reads CASSPQGALSTDTQYF. The CDR3 DNA reads TGTGCCAGCAGTCCACAGGGGGCCCTTAGCACAGATACGCAGTATTTT.